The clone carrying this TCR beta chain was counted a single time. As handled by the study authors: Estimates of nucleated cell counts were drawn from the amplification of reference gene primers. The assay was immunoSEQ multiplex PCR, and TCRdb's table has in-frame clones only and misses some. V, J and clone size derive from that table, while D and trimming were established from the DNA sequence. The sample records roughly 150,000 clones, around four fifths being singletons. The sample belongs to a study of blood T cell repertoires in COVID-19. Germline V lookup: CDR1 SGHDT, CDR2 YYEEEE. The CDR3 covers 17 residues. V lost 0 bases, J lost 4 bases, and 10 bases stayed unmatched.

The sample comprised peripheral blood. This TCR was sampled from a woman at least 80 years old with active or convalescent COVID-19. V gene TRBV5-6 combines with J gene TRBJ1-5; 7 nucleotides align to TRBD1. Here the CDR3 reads CASSLAVRGQLNQPQHF. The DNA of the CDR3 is TGTGCCAGCAGCTTGGCGGTTCGGGGACAGTTGAATCAGCCCCAGCATTTT.